The 24 T cell receptor beta chains below were found in one sample sequenced in a study of technical replicates of blood from several donors. Profiling relied on immunoSEQ multiplex PCR, and the TCRdb table lists in-frame clones only, not all of them. Of tens of thousands of clones detected, around 97% appear once; the ten largest clones hold over 0.2%. The specimen sequenced was T cells isolated from PBMCs. Receptors originate from a human donor in good health.

The CDR3 region is CASSRGTGLSYTF. DNA of the CDR3: TGTGCCAGCAGCCGCGGGACCGGGCTCAGCTACACCTTC. The gene calls are TRBV11-2 and TRBJ1-2; the D gene is possibly TRBD1 (5 bases). The V end was cut by 5 bases, the J end by 9 bases, with 16 bases between. CDR3 length: 13 residues. CDR1 and CDR2 (germline): SGHAT, FQNNGV.

V and J are TRBV19 and TRBJ1-1; 12 bases are shared with TRBD1. This CDR3 has 16 residues. Germline trimming cut 6 bases from V and 4 bases from J; bases unmatched to any gene: 9. In germline, CDR1 is LNHDA, CDR2 SQIVND (reference sequence). The CDR3 region is CASSYRDRGQGTEAFF. Here the CDR3 DNA reads TGTGCCAGTAGCTACCGGGACAGGGGGCAGGGCACTGAAGCTTTCTTT.

This chain connects TRBV6-5 to TRBJ1-4, with no clear D. Trimming took 1 base from V and 6 from J, leaving 12 bases between them. Germline loops: CDR1 MNHEY, CDR2 SVGAGI. CDR3 size: 15 residues. The CDR3 bases are TGTGCCAGCAGTTACTACCGGGGTCGGGATGAAAAACTGTTTTTT. Its protein is CASSYYRGRDEKLFF.

The chain recombines TRBV9 with TRBJ2-7; 7 bases fit TRBD1. The trim removed 0 bases at V and 6 bases at J, leaving 6 bases unmatched. This CDR3 spans 14 amino acids. Germline V gene lookup returns CDR1 SGDLS and CDR2 YYNGEE. CDR3 bases: TGTGCCAGCAGCGTAGGGGACAGACCGTCCGAGCAGTACTTC. Translated, it gives CASSVGDRPSEQYF.

This chain links TRBV5-1 with TRBJ2-6; 8 nucleotides match TRBD1. Germline values: CDR1 SGHRS, CDR2 YFSETQ. The CDR3 sequence is 14 residues long. V was pared by 6 bases and J by 10 bases, with 9 bases of the junction left unmatched. The CDR3 loop is CASKSGQGTNVLTF. The CDR3 DNA sequence: TGCGCCAGCAAATCTGGACAGGGTACGAACGTCCTGACTTTC.

The chain uses TRBV5-6 and TRBJ2-7, with 12 bases fitting TRBD2. There are 15 residues in the CDR3. Germline V gene sequence: CDR1 SGHDT, CDR2 YYEEEE. V gave up 4 bases and J gave up 1 base; unmatched junction bases: 3. CDR3 protein: CASSVGLAGSYEQYF. In DNA form, the CDR3 reads TGTGCCAGCAGCGTCGGACTAGCGGGATCCTACGAGCAGTACTTC.

CDR3 DNA: TGTGCCAGCAGTTTTTTGGGACAGGGGGTCGAAAACATTCAGTACTTC. Protein sequence: CASSFLGQGVENIQYF. This chain links TRBV28 with TRBJ2-4; 11 bases are shared with TRBD1. CDR1 MDHEN and CDR2 SYDVKM come from the germline V gene. Trimming took 3 bases from V and 5 from J; bases not matched to a gene: 6. This CDR3 comprises 16 residues.

The chain is built from TRBV7-9 and TRBJ1-4; D ambiguous. This CDR3 spans 13 amino acids. The V gene's germline CDR1 is SEHNR and CDR2 FQNEAQ (reference sequence). V was pared by 1 base and J by 9 bases, with 9 bases between. CDR3 residues: CASSLDLGQKLFF. The DNA of the CDR3 is TGTGCCAGCAGCTTAGACCTCGGTCAAAAACTGTTTTTT.

Worth noting for this clone: The sample holds other DNA sequences that translate to the same CDR3. The rearrangement links TRBV6-5 to TRBJ2-5; TRBD1 is a possible D gene (6 bases). The CDR3 sequence is 14 residues long. V was shortened by 6 bases and J by 2 bases, with 13 bases between the two germline ends. CDR1 is MNHEY and CDR2 is SVGAGI in the germline V gene. The CDR3 spells CASSLTGNQETQYF. The CDR3 DNA reads TGTGCCAGCAGCCTTACAGGGAATCAAGAGACCCAGTACTTC.

The chain couples TRBV6-1 to TRBJ2-3; a weak D match, TRBD2 (6 bases). The CDR3 is 14 residues long. V was trimmed by 8 bases and J by 4 bases, leaving 16 bases between them. Germline assignment: CDR1 MNHNS and CDR2 SASEGT. CDR3 bases: TGTGCCAGCCGATCGGCGGGAATGGCAGATACGCAGTATTTT. It codes for CASRSAGMADTQYF.

This clone was seen a single time. This CDR3 reads CASSVQGDYGYTF. CDR3 sequence (DNA): TGCGCCAGCAGCGTACAGGGTGACTATGGCTACACCTTC. The chain couples TRBV5-1 to TRBJ1-2, with a weak D call TRBD1 (6 bases). Trimming removed 4 bases at V and 3 bases at J, with 10 bases between. Germline V gives CDR1 SGHRS, CDR2 YFSETQ. CDR3 length: 13 amino acids.

A single count supports this clone. This chain joins TRBV28 and TRBJ1-5; maybe TRBD1 (6 bases). CDR1 is MDHEN, CDR2 SYDVKM, per germline. The CDR3 has 15 residues. V was trimmed by 8 bases and J by 7 bases, leaving 21 bases between them. CDR3 in amino acids: CASLTQGPRYQPQHF. CDR3 bases: TGTGCCAGCCTAACCCAGGGGCCCAGATACCAGCCCCAGCATTTT. Variable domain in full (rest from reference TRBV28 and TRBJ1-5): DVKVTQSSRYLVKRTGEKVFLECVQDMDHENMFWYRQDPGLGLRLIYFSYDVKMKEKGDIPEGYSVSREKKERFSLILESASTNQTSMYLCASLTQGPRYQPQHFGDGTRLSIL.

The genes are TRBV11-2 and TRBJ1-6; D gene uncertain. The CDR3 totals 13 residues. With 0 bases removed from V and 8 bases from J, the gap between germline ends came to 5 bases. Germline-derived CDR1 and CDR2 are SGHAT and FQNNGV. The CDR3 DNA sequence: TGTGCCAGCAGCTTAGAACTCTATTCACCCCTCCACTTT. This translates into CASSLELYSPLHF.

The genes are TRBV4-2 and TRBJ2-7, with D tentatively TRBD1 (5 bases). This CDR3 spans 13 amino acids. CDR1 and CDR2 (germline): LGHNA, YNFKEQ. Trimming shortened V by 4 bases and J by 5 bases, and 12 bases separated the two germline ends. The CDR3: CASSPLGRDEQYF. The CDR3 DNA reads as TGTGCCAGCAGCCCTCTGGGGCGAGACGAGCAGTACTTC.

The J gene is TRBJ1-1, the V gene TRBV19, with D hard to call. Germline-derived CDR1 and CDR2 are LNHDA and SQIVND (reference sequence). V lost 3 bases, J lost 11 bases, and 10 bases lay in between. The CDR3 is 11 residues long. The CDR3 sequence is CASSIGREAFF. DNA for the CDR3: TGTGCCAGTAGTATCGGGAGGGAGGCTTTCTTT.

The chain is built from TRBV5-1 and TRBJ2-3, with no clear D. With 2 bases removed from V and 2 bases from J, the gap between germline ends came to 12 bases. Looked up from germline, CDR1 is SGHRS and CDR2 is YFSETQ. This CDR3 contains 15 residues. The CDR3 DNA is TGCGCCAGCAGCTTTAGGCAGCGAGACACAGATACGCAGTATTTT. Encoded protein: CASSFRQRDTDTQYF.

The chain has TRBV9 and TRBJ2-7; 8 nucleotides line up with TRBD1. V lost 1 base to trimming and J lost 3 bases; unmatched junction nucleotides: 21. Germline lookup yields CDR1 SGDLS and CDR2 YYNGEE. The CDR3 has 20 amino acids. CDR3 protein: CASSVFPNPISGQGFYEQYF. The CDR3 nucleotides are TGTGCCAGCAGCGTATTCCCAAACCCCATATCCGGACAGGGTTTCTACGAGCAGTACTTC.

The CDR3 coding sequence is TGTGCCAGCAGCTTATTAGCGGATGAGCAGTTCTTC. Translated, it gives CASSLLADEQFF. V usage is TRBV7-6 and J usage is TRBJ2-1, with a weak D call TRBD2 (6 bases). This CDR3 contains 12 residues. V lost 2 bases and J lost 8, with 7 bases in between. CDR1 is SGHVS, CDR2 FNYEAQ, per germline.

V is TRBV7-9 and J is TRBJ2-5; 12 bases align to TRBD2. CDR1 is SEHNR and CDR2 is FQNEAQ in the germline V gene (reference sequence). The CDR3 covers 18 residues. V lost 1 base and J lost 0; bases outside the gene matches: 6. The CDR3 DNA reads TGTGCCAGCAGCTTAGGACTAGCGGGGGTCGGGTACCAAGAGACCCAGTACTTC. Translation gives CASSLGLAGVGYQETQYF.

The V and J genes are TRBV7-2 and TRBJ2-1; D perhaps matches TRBD1 (5 bases). The length of the CDR3 is 15 residues. Germline V gene data show CDR1 as SGHTA and CDR2 as FQGNSA. Trimming took off 5 bases at V and 2 bases at J, with 13 bases between the two ends. In DNA, the CDR3 is TGTGCCAGCAGCGGTAGGACAATCGCCTACAATGAGCAGTTCTTC. Residues: CASSGRTIAYNEQFF. The full variable domain, with the rest looked up from reference TRBV7-2 and TRBJ2-1, is GAGVSQSPSNKVTEKGKDVELRCDPISGHTALYWYRQSLGQGLEFLIYFQGNSAPDKSGLPSDRFSAERTGGSVSTLTIQRTQQEDSAVYLCASSGRTIAYNEQFFGPGTRLTVL.

The chain combines TRBV28 with TRBJ1-2; 8 positions match TRBD1. The CDR3 runs 16 residues. The V gene's germline CDR1 is MDHEN and CDR2 SYDVKM. V shed 7 bases, J shed 3 bases, and the junction held 13 bases outside the gene matches. CDR3 sequence (DNA): TGTGCCAGCACTCCCCCCAGGGGGCTCTTAGACTATGGCTACACCTTC. This gives the protein CASTPPRGLLDYGYTF.

The chain recombines TRBV6-6 with TRBJ1-5; D gene unclear. The CDR3 has 12 residues. Per the germline V gene, CDR1 is MNHNY and CDR2 is SVGAGI (reference sequence). Trimming removed 8 bases from V and 5 bases from J, with 10 bases in between. CDR3 sequence (DNA): TGTGCCAGCCAATCGGTAGATCAGCCCCAGCATTTT. It specifies CASQSVDQPQHF.

J is TRBJ1-2 and V is TRBV19; 7 bases agree with TRBD1. Trimming removed 9 bases from V and 2 bases from J; junction bases left unmatched: 6. The CDR3 covers 13 residues. Germline values: CDR1 LNHDA, CDR2 SQIVND (reference sequence). The CDR3 DNA is TGTGCCAGCGGGGACAGACCGAACTATGGCTACACCTTC. It is translated as CASGDRPNYGYTF.

V is TRBV5-1 and J is TRBJ2-7; no clear D gene. V dropped 0 bases and J dropped 5 bases, with 9 bases sitting between them. CDR3 length: 13 residues. The germline CDR1 and CDR2 sequences are SGHRS and YFSETQ. The CDR3 reads CASSLGQVDEQYF. DNA of the CDR3: TGCGCCAGCAGCTTGGGGCAGGTCGACGAGCAGTACTTC.